This T cell receptor (beta chain) came from a study of vaccination and CD4 T cells after COVID-19. Points from the study as a whole: Clonotypes reactive to SARS-CoV-2 had a median that went up from 21 to 38, but not significantly.

Concerning this clonotype: What it recognizes is unknown.

The Oncomine TCR Beta short-read assay sequenced DNA from cultured CD4+ T cells. TCRdb re-called the PCR reads through MiXCR, storing one row per CDR3 protein. The sample holds approximately 16,000 distinct CDR3 sequences, around 40% seen once. Treatment noted: roughly ten-day PBMC culture with coronavirus spike peptide pools or control peptides (ViraFEST assay). Germline V gene lookup returns CDR1 GTSNPN and CDR2 SVGIG (reference sequence). Trimming pared 3 bases from V and 1 base from J, leaving 7 bases between. CDR3 length: 13 amino acids. This clonotype was sampled from a human donor who received a COVID-19 vaccine. This specimen consisted of CD4+ T cells from blood, cultured in vitro, obtained before SARS-CoV-2 vaccination. The rearrangement uses TRBV30 and TRBJ2-1; a weak D match, TRBD1 (5 bases). The DNA of the CDR3 is TGTGCCTGGAGCAGGGAATCCTACAATGAGCAGTTCTTC. Translation gives CAWSRESYNEQFF.